Listed here are 24 T cell receptor beta chains from one sample, sequenced in a study of identical twins. Each CDR3 protein is one row after TCRdb ran MiXCR on the 5' RACE reads. The sample consists of approximately 280,000 distinct CDR3 sequences, about 8.9% of them appearing once. Another study also made use of these data, one on yellow fever vaccine responses in identical twins.

The material sequenced was memory (CD45RO+) T cells sorted from blood. These receptors originate from a woman younger than 35 in good health.

This clonotype was seen ten or more times. J is TRBJ2-2 and V is TRBV5-1; no clear D. V lost 0 bases and J 6 bases, leaving 9 bases between the germline ends. The length of the CDR3 is 14 residues. From germline, CDR1 is SGHRS and CDR2 YFSETQ. For the CDR3, the DNA is TGCGCCAGCAGCTTGGTCCCCCATTCCGGGGAGCTGTTTTTT. It is translated as CASSLVPHSGELFF. Based on the CDR3 plus reference TRBV5-1 and TRBJ2-2, the full variable domain is KAGVTQTPRYLIKTRGQQVTLSCSPISGHRSVSWYQQTPGQGLQFLFEYFSETQRNKGNFPGRFSGRQFSNSRSEMNVSTLELGDSALYLCASSLVPHSGELFFGEGSRLTVL.

The chain carries TRBV27 and TRBJ2-7; no firm D call. The germline V gene has CDR1 MNHEY and CDR2 SMNVEV (reference sequence). The CDR3 covers 12 residues. The CDR3 sequence: CTPHKGIYEQYV. As DNA, the CDR3 is TGTACCCCCCATAAGGGTATCTACGAGCAGTACGTC.

V gene TRBV20-1 combines with J gene TRBJ1-5, with D uncertain. CDR1 DFQATT and CDR2 SNEGSKA come from the germline V gene (reference sequence). The CDR3 covers 12 residues. Trimming stripped 0 bases from V and 6 bases from J, with 6 bases between. Here the CDR3 reads CSARDRGQPQHF. The CDR3 DNA reads TGCAGTGCTAGAGATCGGGGTCAGCCCCAGCATTTT.

The chain joins TRBV19 to TRBJ2-1, with D perhaps TRBD2 (5 bases). Trimming stripped 4 bases from V and 3 bases from J, with 13 bases between. Germline values: CDR1 LNHDA, CDR2 SQIVND (reference sequence). The CDR3 consists of 15 residues. The CDR3, as DNA: TGTGCCAGTAGTACCGGACTTTGGATCTACAATGAGCAGTTCTTC. Translating it yields CASSTGLWIYNEQFF.

This clonotype was detected many times. This rearrangement joins TRBV5-5 to TRBJ1-3; D is ambiguous. V was clipped by 0 bases and J by 7 bases, with 11 bases between them. The CDR3 covers 14 residues. From germline, CDR1 is SGHKS and CDR2 YYEKEE (reference sequence). CDR3 loop: CASSLEQRPNTIYF. The CDR3 nucleotides read TGTGCCAGCAGCTTGGAGCAGCGGCCTAACACCATATATTTT.

This clonotype appeared many times. This sequence joins TRBV6-5 and TRBJ2-7; tentatively, D is TRBD1 or TRBD2 (6 bases each). CDR3 length: 15 residues. V lost 0 bases to trimming and J lost 0 bases, with 9 bases between them. Germline V gene lookup returns CDR1 MNHEY and CDR2 SVGAGI. CDR3 in amino acids: CASSYSAGHSYEQYF. The CDR3 nucleotides read TGTGCCAGCAGTTACTCGGCGGGACACTCCTACGAGCAGTACTTC.

In this sample, this clonotype turned up many times. The chain recombines TRBV12-3 or TRBV12-4 with TRBJ2-1; D perhaps matches TRBD2 (5 bases). V was trimmed by 3 bases and J by 5 bases, leaving 14 bases between them. CDR3 length equals 15 residues. CDR3 sequence (DNA): TGTGCCAGCAGTTTTGGGCTAGCCGACAACAATGAGCAGTTCTTC. Translating it yields CASSFGLADNNEQFF.

This clonotype turned up a few times. The V call is TRBV28, the J call TRBJ2-4, with a weak D call TRBD1 (5 bases). Germline CDR1 is MDHEN and CDR2 is SYDVKM. The CDR3 is 14 amino acids. V was trimmed by 1 base and J by 7 bases, leaving 11 bases between them. CDR3 amino acids: CASSLLTEENIQYF. The DNA for the CDR3 is TGTGCCAGCAGTTTATTGACAGAGGAGAACATTCAGTACTTC.

The chain recombines TRBV27 with TRBJ2-3, with D maybe TRBD2 (5 bases). V was clipped by 5 bases and J by 10 bases, with 16 bases between them. Germline V gene sequence: CDR1 MNHEY, CDR2 SMNVEV (reference sequence). This CDR3 contains 13 residues. Written as DNA, the CDR3 is TGTGCCAGCAGTACCCCGGGCTCCGGGGCGCAGTATTTT. This gives the protein CASSTPGSGAQYF.

This clonotype was observed a handful of times. J is TRBJ1-1 and V is TRBV5-1; no clear D gene. Germline assignment: CDR1 SGHRS and CDR2 YFSETQ. The CDR3 has 15 residues. The germline V and J ends were trimmed by 0 bases and 1 base, with 10 bases remaining between them. The CDR3 region has the DNA TGCGCCAGCAGCTTGGCCGTCCTAAAGAACACTGAAGCTTTCTTT. It is translated as CASSLAVLKNTEAFF.

The J gene is TRBJ2-1, the V gene TRBV4-1; 9 bases align to TRBD2. This CDR3 spans 13 amino acids. The V gene end was trimmed by 4 bases and the J gene end by 6 bases; junction bases not matched to a gene: 1. Looked up from germline, CDR1 is MGHRA and CDR2 is YSYEKL. The CDR3 DNA follows: TGCGCCAGCAGCCGCGGGAGGGGCAATGAGCAGTTCTTC. Encoded protein: CASSRGRGNEQFF.

This clonotype was found many times. The chain employs TRBV5-1 and TRBJ2-2, with D unclear. Germline assignment: CDR1 SGHRS and CDR2 YFSETQ. V gave up 5 bases and J gave up 4 bases, with 15 bases separating them. This CDR3 has 15 amino acids. The CDR3 loop is CASRGLGLTTGELFF. The CDR3 nucleotides are TGCGCCAGCAGAGGTCTGGGTTTAACCACCGGGGAGCTGTTTTTT.

The rearrangement links TRBV24-1 to TRBJ2-1; possibly TRBD1 for D (6 bases). Between the trimmed V and J ends, which lost 4 bases and 0 bases, there was a span of 15 bases. Germline assignment: CDR1 KGHDR and CDR2 SFDVKD. The CDR3 length is 17 residues. The CDR3 sequence is CATSDPVTGYSYNEQFF. In nucleotides, the CDR3 is TGTGCCACCAGTGACCCCGTTACAGGGTACTCCTACAATGAGCAGTTCTTC.

J is TRBJ1-2 and V is TRBV24-1; 7 bases line up with TRBD1. The trim removed 3 bases at V and 3 bases at J, leaving 12 bases unmatched. The CDR3 has 17 amino acids. The germline V gene encodes CDR1 KGHDR and CDR2 SFDVKD. The CDR3 DNA sequence: TGTGCCACCAGTGATACCAATCCAGGGGGTACGGACTATGGCTACACCTTC. Translating gives CATSDTNPGGTDYGYTF.

The V call is TRBV20-1, the J call TRBJ1-4; possible D gene TRBD1, 6 bases. The CDR3 is 13 amino acids. The V gene's germline CDR1 is DFQATT and CDR2 SNEGSKA (reference sequence). V was pared by 6 bases and J by 7 bases, with 15 bases between. CDR3 amino acids: CSAHDEGGEKLFF. DNA for the CDR3: TGCAGTGCACACGATGAAGGGGGTGAAAAACTGTTTTTT.

This clonotype has just a few counts. The V and J genes are TRBV7-8 and TRBJ2-2, with D perhaps TRBD1 or TRBD2 (5 bases each). CDR3 length: 16 residues. The ends were cut back, 5 bases at V and 3 bases at J, with 16 bases in the middle. Germline V gene sequence: CDR1 SGHVS, CDR2 FQNEAQ. CDR3 sequence reads: CASSGSGRGDTGELFF. CDR3 sequence (DNA): TGTGCCAGCAGCGGATCAGGGAGAGGAGACACCGGGGAGCTGTTTTTT. Supplemented by reference TRBV7-8 and TRBJ2-2, the full variable domain reads GAGVSQSPRYKVAKRGQDVALRCDPISGHVSLFWYQQALGQGPEFLTYFQNEAQLDKSGLPSDRFFAERPEGSVSTLKIQRTQQEDSAVYLCASSGSGRGDTGELFFGEGSRLTVL.

The sample holds many counts of this clonotype. This chain connects TRBV6-4 to TRBJ2-2, with D possibly called TRBD1 or TRBD2 (5 bases each). The germline gives CDR1 MRHNA, CDR2 SNTAGT. The CDR3 is made up of 14 amino acids. Trimming removed 8 bases from V and 4 bases from J, with 14 bases in between. CDR3 amino acids: CASRRDGGTGELFF. The CDR3, as DNA: TGTGCCAGCCGCCGGGACGGAGGCACCGGGGAGCTGTTTTTT.

The table lists this clonotype with a few counts. The V and J genes are TRBV23-1 and TRBJ2-2; 9 bases map to TRBD2. TRBV23-1 carries the ORF label, with uncertain function. Unmatched junction bases numbered 10, after V lost 10 bases and J lost 4 bases. The CDR3 consists of 15 residues. The CDR3 protein is CATAIAGAGTGELFF. In DNA, the CDR3 is TGCGCCACCGCAATAGCGGGAGCGGGCACCGGGGAGCTGTTTTTT.

This chain connects TRBV23-1 to TRBJ2-7; 8 nucleotides line up with TRBD2. TRBV23-1 falls under the ORF class, with uncertain function. The CDR3 has 14 amino acids. V was pared by 7 bases and J by 0 bases, with 5 bases of the junction left unmatched. The CDR3 here is CASTAGDGSYEQYV. CDR3 sequence (DNA): TGCGCCAGCACAGCGGGGGACGGCTCCTACGAGCAGTACGTC.

This chain's CDR3 is CSARDSQRGRYEQYV. The DNA for the CDR3 is TGCAGTGCTAGAGATAGCCAGCGGGGGAGGTACGAGCAGTACGTC. V and J are TRBV20-1 and TRBJ2-7; 8 nucleotides agree with TRBD2. Germline V gene lookup returns CDR1 DFQATT and CDR2 SNEGSKA (reference sequence). Trimming at V came to 0 bases and at J to 4 bases, leaving 8 bases not matched to a gene. The CDR3 is made up of 15 amino acids.

This clonotype was counted ten times or more. The CDR3, as DNA: TGCGCCAGCAGCTTGGGACAGGTCTTGGGGAATTGGGAGCAGTTCTTC. Protein: CASSLGQVLGNWEQFF. This chain connects TRBV5-1 to TRBJ2-1; possibly TRBD1 for D (6 bases). Trimming removed 0 bases from V and 10 bases from J, with 20 bases in between. Germline V gene data show CDR1 as SGHRS and CDR2 as YFSETQ. CDR3 length: 16 amino acids.

This clonotype has more than one count but fewer than ten. V and J are TRBV12-3 or TRBV12-4 and TRBJ2-7; 7 positions match TRBD2. J gave up 0 bases and V 7 bases, and 18 bases lay outside the gene matches. This CDR3 contains 18 residues. CDR3 sequence (DNA): TGTGCCAGCATCCTCCGGGTTGGGGCGGGAGCACCCTCCTACGAGCAGTACTTC. Residues: CASILRVGAGAPSYEQYF.

DNA for the CDR3: TGCAGTGCTGGGACTGGCACTGAAGCTTTCTTT. Protein sequence: CSAGTGTEAFF. The chain is built from TRBV20-1 and TRBJ1-1, with D possibly TRBD1 on 5 matching bases. The CDR3 totals 11 residues. Trimming stripped 5 bases from V and 4 bases from J, with 8 bases between. The germline V gene encodes CDR1 DFQATT and CDR2 SNEGSKA (reference sequence).

The chain is built from TRBV6-1 and TRBJ2-2, with D perhaps TRBD2 (6 bases). The V and J ends lost 2 bases and 7 bases respectively, with 8 bases between them. CDR1 and CDR2 from the germline V gene are MNHNS and SASEGT. This CDR3 has 13 amino acids. The CDR3 DNA follows: TGTGCCAGCAGTGAACGGGGGTTCGGGGAGCTGTTTTTT. Protein sequence: CASSERGFGELFF.